Shown below are 10 T cell receptor beta chains from a single sample sequenced in a study of shared clonotypes between healthy human individuals. Profiling relied on immunoSEQ multiplex PCR, and the TCRdb table lists in-frame clones only, not all of them. There are fewer than 1.4 million clones in the sample; 78% occur only once, and 0.6% to 0.75% lies in the top ten. Sequencing input: memory CD4+ T cells from PBMCs. As for subset: CD45RA-negative fraction. Receptors were obtained from a man younger than 35 in good health. Some clones in this sample may be carry-over from other donors' samples.

The rearrangement uses TRBV5-1 and TRBJ1-2; a possible D gene is TRBD1 (5 bases). The CDR3 has 13 residues. Germline CDR1 and CDR2: SGHRS and YFSETQ. V was pared by 4 bases and J by 4 bases, with 11 bases between. The CDR3 is CASSPGRLYGYTF. The CDR3 DNA follows: TGCGCCAGCAGCCCGGGACGGCTCTATGGCTACACCTTC.

This clone was observed a handful of times. V usage is TRBV18 and J usage is TRBJ2-7, with TRBD1 identical over 7 bases. With V trimmed by 0 bases and J by 2 bases, 7 bases remained unmatched. The CDR3 is 16 amino acids. In germline, CDR1 is KGHSH, CDR2 LQKENI. CDR3 nucleotides: TGTGCCAGCTCACCACCGCTGACAGGGTTTCCCTACGAGCAGTACTTC. This sequence encodes CASSPPLTGFPYEQYF.

CDR3 nucleotides: TGTGCCAGCAGCGGTGACCTAAGGACCCAGTACTTC. It translates to CASSGDLRTQYF. The chain uses TRBV9 and TRBJ2-5; D gene uncertain. Germline CDR1 and CDR2: SGDLS and YYNGEE. This CDR3 spans 12 amino acids. Trimming stripped 3 bases from V and 7 bases from J, with 10 bases between.

J is TRBJ2-6 and V is TRBV4-1; unclear D gene. CDR1 MGHRA and CDR2 YSYEKL come from the germline V gene. The germline V and J ends were trimmed by 4 bases and 4 bases, with 14 bases remaining between them. The length of the CDR3 is 16 residues. CDR3 nucleotides: TGCGCCAGCAGCCGTGGGGAAGGAACCGGGGCCAACGTCCTGACTTTC. Its protein product is CASSRGEGTGANVLTF.

The V gene is TRBV7-2, the J gene TRBJ2-3, with D possibly TRBD2 on 6 matching bases. Trimming stripped 5 bases from V and 2 bases from J, with 17 bases between. This CDR3 is 16 amino acids long. The germline CDR1 and CDR2 sequences are SGHTA and FQGNSA. The CDR3 nucleotides are TGTGCCAGCAGCGCCGACTTGCGCGGGATCACAGATACGCAGTATTTT. This gives the protein CASSADLRGITDTQYF.

The genes are TRBV6-5 and TRBJ2-1, with 10 nucleotides matching TRBD2. V shed 8 bases, J shed 9 bases, and the junction held 10 bases outside the gene matches. The CDR3 consists of 14 residues. CDR1 and CDR2 (germline): MNHEY, SVGAGI. The CDR3 spells CASYASGRIGEQFF. CDR3 coding DNA: TGTGCCAGCTATGCTAGCGGGAGAATAGGTGAGCAGTTCTTC.

The V and J genes are TRBV18 and TRBJ2-1, with 7 bases identical to TRBD1. The V gene end was trimmed by 1 base and the J gene end by 6 bases; junction bases not matched to a gene: 6. This CDR3 has 15 amino acids. CDR1 is KGHSH, CDR2 LQKENI, per germline. In nucleotides, the CDR3 is TGTGCCAGCTCACCACGCCGGGACAGCCCCAATGAGCAGTTCTTC. Its protein product is CASSPRRDSPNEQFF.

The chain is built from TRBV27 and TRBJ1-2; no reliable D call. Trimming cost V 0 bases and J 2 bases, with 7 bases left between them. Germline-derived CDR1 and CDR2 are MNHEY and SMNVEV (reference sequence). The CDR3 spans 14 residues. CDR3 DNA sequence: TGTGCCAGCAGTTTATCGCCAGACAACTATGGCTACACCTTC. It translates to CASSLSPDNYGYTF.

The chain joins TRBV6-4 to TRBJ2-3, with D unresolved. Looked up from germline, CDR1 is MRHNA and CDR2 is SNTAGT. This CDR3 is 15 amino acids long. The V end lost 0 bases, the J end lost 2 bases, and 9 bases lay between the germline ends. Written as DNA, the CDR3 is TGTGCCAGCAGTGACTCGATCGGCGACACAGATACGCAGTATTTT. It specifies CASSDSIGDTDTQYF.

This clone was seen once. This chain connects TRBV5-4 to TRBJ2-1; either TRBD1 or TRBD2 may supply D (5 bases each). The ends were cut back, 5 bases at V and 7 bases at J, with 19 bases in the middle. The CDR3 spans 15 residues. Germline CDR1 is SGHNT and CDR2 is YYREEE (reference sequence). CDR3 sequence reads: CASRGPGPSFNEQFF. The CDR3 coding sequence is TGTGCCAGCAGGGGGCCGGGACCCTCTTTTAATGAGCAGTTCTTC.